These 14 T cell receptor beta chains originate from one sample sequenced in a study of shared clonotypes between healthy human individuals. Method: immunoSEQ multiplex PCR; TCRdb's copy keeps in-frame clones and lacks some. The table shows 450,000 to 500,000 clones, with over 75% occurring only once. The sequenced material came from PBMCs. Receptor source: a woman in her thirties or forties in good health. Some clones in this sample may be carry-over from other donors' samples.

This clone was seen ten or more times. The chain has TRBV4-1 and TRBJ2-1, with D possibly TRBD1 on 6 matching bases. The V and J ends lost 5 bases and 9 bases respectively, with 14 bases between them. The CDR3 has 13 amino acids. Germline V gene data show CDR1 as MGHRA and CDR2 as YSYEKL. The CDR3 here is CASSFPGTFEQFF. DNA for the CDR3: TGCGCCAGCAGCTTCCCCGGGACATTTGAGCAGTTCTTC.

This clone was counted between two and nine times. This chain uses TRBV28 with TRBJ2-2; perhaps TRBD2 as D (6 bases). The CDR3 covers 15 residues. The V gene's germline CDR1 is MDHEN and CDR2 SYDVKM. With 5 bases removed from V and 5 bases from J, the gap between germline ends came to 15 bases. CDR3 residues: CASSGGIHSTGELFF. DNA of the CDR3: TGTGCCAGCAGTGGGGGGATACACTCAACCGGGGAGCTGTTTTTT.

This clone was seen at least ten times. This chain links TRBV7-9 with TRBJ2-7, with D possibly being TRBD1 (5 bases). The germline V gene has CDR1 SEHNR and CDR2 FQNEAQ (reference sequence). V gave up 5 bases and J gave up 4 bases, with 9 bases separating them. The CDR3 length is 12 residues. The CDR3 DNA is TGTGCCAGCAGCATCGACAGTTACGAGCAGTACTTC. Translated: CASSIDSYEQYF.

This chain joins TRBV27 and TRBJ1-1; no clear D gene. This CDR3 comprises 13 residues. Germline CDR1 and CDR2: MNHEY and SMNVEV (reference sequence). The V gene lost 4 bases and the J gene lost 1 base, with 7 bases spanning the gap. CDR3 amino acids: CASSSGENTEAFF. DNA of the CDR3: TGTGCCAGCAGTTCCGGTGAGAACACTGAAGCTTTCTTT.

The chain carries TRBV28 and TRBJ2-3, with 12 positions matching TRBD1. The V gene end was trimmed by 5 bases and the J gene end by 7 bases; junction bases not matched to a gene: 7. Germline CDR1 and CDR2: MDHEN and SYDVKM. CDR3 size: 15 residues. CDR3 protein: CASSGPGQGANTQYF. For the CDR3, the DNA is TGTGCCAGCAGTGGCCCGGGACAGGGGGCAAATACGCAGTATTTT.

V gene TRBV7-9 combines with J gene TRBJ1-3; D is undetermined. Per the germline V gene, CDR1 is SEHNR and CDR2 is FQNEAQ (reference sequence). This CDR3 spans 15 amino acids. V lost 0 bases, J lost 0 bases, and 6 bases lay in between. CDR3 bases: TGTGCCAGCAGCTTAGCAATCGACTCTGGAAACACCATATATTTT. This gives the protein CASSLAIDSGNTIYF.

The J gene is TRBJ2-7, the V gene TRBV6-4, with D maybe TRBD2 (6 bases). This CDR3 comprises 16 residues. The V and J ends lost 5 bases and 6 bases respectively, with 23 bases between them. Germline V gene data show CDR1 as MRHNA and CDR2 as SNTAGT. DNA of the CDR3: TGTGCCAGCAGTTCCCGGTCAAGGGAGGCGGTCTCCGAGCAGTACTTC. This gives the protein CASSSRSREAVSEQYF.

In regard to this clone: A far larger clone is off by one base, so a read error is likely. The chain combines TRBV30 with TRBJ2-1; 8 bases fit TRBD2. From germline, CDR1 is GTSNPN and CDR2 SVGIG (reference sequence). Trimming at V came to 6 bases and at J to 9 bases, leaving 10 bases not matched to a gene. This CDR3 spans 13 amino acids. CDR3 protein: CACSWTSTVEQFF. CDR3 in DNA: TGTGCCTGTAGTTGGACTAGCACAGTTGAGCAGTTCTTC. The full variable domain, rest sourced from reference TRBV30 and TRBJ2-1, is SQTIHQWPATLVQPVGSPLSLECTVEGTSNPNLYWYRQAAGRGLQLLFYSVGIGQISSEVPQNLSASRPQDRQFILSSKKLLLSDSGFYLCACSWTSTVEQFFGPGTRLTVL.

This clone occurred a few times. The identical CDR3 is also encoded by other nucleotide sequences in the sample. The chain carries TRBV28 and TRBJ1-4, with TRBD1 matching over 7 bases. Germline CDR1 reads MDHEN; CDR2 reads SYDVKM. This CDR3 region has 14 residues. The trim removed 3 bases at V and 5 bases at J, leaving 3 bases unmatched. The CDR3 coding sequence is TGTGCCAGCAGTTTGCAGGGGGGGAATGAAAAACTGTTTTTT. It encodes CASSLQGGNEKLFF.

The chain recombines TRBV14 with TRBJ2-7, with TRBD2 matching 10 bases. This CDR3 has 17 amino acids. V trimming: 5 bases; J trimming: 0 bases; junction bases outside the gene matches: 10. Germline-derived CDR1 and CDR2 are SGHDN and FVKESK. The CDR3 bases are TGTGCCAGCAGCGTAAGAAAGGGGACTAGCGACTCCTACGAGCAGTACTTC. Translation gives CASSVRKGTSDSYEQYF.

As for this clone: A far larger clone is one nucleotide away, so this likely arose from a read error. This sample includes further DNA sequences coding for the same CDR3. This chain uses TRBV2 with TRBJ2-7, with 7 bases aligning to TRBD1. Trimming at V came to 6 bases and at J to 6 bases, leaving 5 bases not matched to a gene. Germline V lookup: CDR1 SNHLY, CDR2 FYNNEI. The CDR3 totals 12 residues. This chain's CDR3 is CASSAGGSEQYF. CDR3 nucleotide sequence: TGTGCCAGCAGCGCAGGGGGTAGCGAGCAGTACTTC.

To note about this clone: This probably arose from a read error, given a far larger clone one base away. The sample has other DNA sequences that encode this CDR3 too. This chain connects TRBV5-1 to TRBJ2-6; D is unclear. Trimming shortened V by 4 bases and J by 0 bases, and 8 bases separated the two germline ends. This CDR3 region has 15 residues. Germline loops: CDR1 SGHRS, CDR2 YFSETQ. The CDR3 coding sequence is TGCGCCAGCAGCCAAGGTAGCTCTGGGGCCAACGTCCTGACTTTC. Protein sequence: CASSQGSSGANVLTF.

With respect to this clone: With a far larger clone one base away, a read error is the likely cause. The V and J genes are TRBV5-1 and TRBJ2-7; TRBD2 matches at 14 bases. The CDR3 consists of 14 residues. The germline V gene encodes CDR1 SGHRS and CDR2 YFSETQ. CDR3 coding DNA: TGCGACAGCAGCGGGACTAGCGGGAGTCGAGAGCAGTACTTC. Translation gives CDSSGTSGSREQYF. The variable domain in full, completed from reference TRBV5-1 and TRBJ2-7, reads KAGVTQTPRYLIKTRGQQVTLSCSPISGHRSVSWYQQTPGQGLQFLFEYFSETQRNKGNFPGRFSGRQFSNSRSEMNVSTLELGDSALYLCDSSGTSGSREQYFGPGTRLTVT.

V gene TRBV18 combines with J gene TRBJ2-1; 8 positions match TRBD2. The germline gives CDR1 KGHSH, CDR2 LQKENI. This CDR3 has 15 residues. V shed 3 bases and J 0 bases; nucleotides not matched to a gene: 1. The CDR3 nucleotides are TGTGCCAGCTCACCCGGGACTAGCTCCTACAATGAGCAGTTCTTC. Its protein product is CASSPGTSSYNEQFF.